This record covers a single T cell receptor beta chain. This clonotype came up many times. The clone's antigen remains unknown. Base qualities are not provided; no much larger clone lies one nucleotide away. This entry comes from a study of T cells after yellow fever vaccination (dated by TCRdb to about 2019). Background on the whole study: The SMART-Seq v4 Ultra Low Input RNA kit was used to prepare libraries from fractions with low cell numbers. To track T-cell clones before and after primary and booster YFV17D yellow fever vaccination, bulk TCR alpha and beta repertoires were sequenced longitudinally. The cohort comprised two healthy male donors, one aged 18 to 30 and one aged 30 to 40 years. Blood was collected at multiple timepoints before and after primary and secondary immunization, and bulk PBMC replicates and cell subsets were isolated.

The sample's treatment or condition label, decoded: live attenuated yellow fever vaccine strain. PBMCs were isolated from peripheral blood using a standard Ficoll-Paque protocol. Dynabeads CD4 and CD8 positive selection kits were used to isolate CD4 and CD8 T-cell fractions. TriZol was used to extract RNA from bulk PBMCs, CD4 and CD8 fractions, and dextramer-positive and dextramer-negative fractions. Cut back by 0 bases and 8 bases, the V and J ends lie 11 bases apart. Counted from cysteine to phenylalanine, this CDR3 has 14 amino acids. The DNA shown is the 42-base CDR3, in frame from base 1. The germline V gene encodes CDR1 SGDLS and CDR2 YYNGEE. Results the study describes overall, beyond this receptor: Because abundant contaminating clonotypes from the bulk population could be contained in FACS-sorted repertoires, computational filtering was required. The secondary T-cell response was found to be weaker but faster than the primary response, with a peak reached on day 5 rather than on day 15. Most clones expanded after primary vaccination were re-detected after the booster (96% of CD4 and approximately 89% of CD8), suggesting broad memory maintenance. A small share of clonotypes was detected in both CD4 and CD8 compartments, with the overlap likely arising from convergent recombination. Because only two donors were included in the study, the extent to which the findings can be generalized is limited.

TCR cDNA was synthesized by 5'RACE template switching, which introduced a universal primer site and unique molecular identifiers. Priming of cDNA synthesis was performed from both the TCR alpha and TCR beta constant segments. Library amplification used two PCR steps, and the second PCR step added sample barcodes and sequencing adapters. Sequencing of libraries was done on Illumina HiSeq 2500 (2x100 bp) or NovaSeq (2x150 bp). Per the original workflow: MIGEC was used to demultiplex reads and collapse the reads into UMI consensus sequences, and MiXCR was used for V(D)J alignment. Clonotypes responding to the vaccine were identified with edgeR on replicate PBMC samples, with the criteria of FDR below 0.01 and a log2 fold change above 5 up to day 15. Bulk clonotypes were assigned CD4 or CD8 identity according to which sequenced CD4 or CD8 repertoire held them at higher abundance. The public sequencing data were trimmed at Q25 with fastp and processed into clonotypes with MiXCR by TCRdb, which kept only in-frame beta chains. Under each unique CDR3 protein, matching rows form one entry showing the most common genes and DNA. V and J calls and clone size were set by TCRdb, not the authors. The sample table lists 29,000 or so distinct CDR3 sequences, around 5% of them with a count of one. The top ten constitute about two fifths of the sample.

The sequence came from a man aged 30 to 39 who received the YFV17D yellow fever vaccine. This sequence uses TRBV9 and TRBJ1-4; the D gene is perhaps TRBD1, from 5 matching bases. Sequencing was performed on CD8+ T cells sorted from PBMCs, taken 10 days after the yellow fever booster vaccination. In nucleotide form, the sequence is TGTGCCAGCAGCGTAGGGTGGGGCGGCGAAAAACTGTTTTTT. Translated, this is CASSVGWGGEKLFF. The full variable domain, completed from the reference TRBV9 and TRBJ1-4 proteins outside the CDR3, reads DSGVTQTPKHLITATGQRVTLRCSPRSGDLSVYWYQQSLDQGLQFLIQYYNGEERAKGNILERFSAQQFPDLHSELNLSSLELGDSALYFCASSVGWGGEKLFFGSGTQLSVL.